This T cell receptor (beta chain) was identified in a study of lymphopenia after photon versus proton radiotherapy. Study outcomes and limitations: Better survival with proton therapy was suggested as possible, not demonstrated. After lymphocyte nadir, photon-treated repertoires showed oligoclonal expansion, especially CD8+ Temra.

Points on this clone: The antigen remains unidentified.

Sequencing was performed with immunoSEQ multiplex PCR; in TCRdb, only in-frame clones are kept and a portion is missing. The sample lists about 2,900 clones, about 94% seen once, with approximately 1.9% in the top ten. Sample: peripheral blood, taken from a patient treated with photon-based radiotherapy. The sequence was collected from a woman between 65 and 79 years old with pancreatic cancer.

The CDR3 here is CASSVDSLSYEQYF. The CDR3 DNA reads TGTGCCAGCAGCGTGGACAGCCTCTCCTACGAGCAGTACTTC. This chain connects TRBV9 to TRBJ2-7, with a weak D call TRBD1 (6 bases). This CDR3 contains 14 residues. V was shortened by 2 bases and J by 0 bases, with 9 bases between the two germline ends. The germline gives CDR1 SGDLS, CDR2 YYNGEE.